This T cell receptor (beta chain) was identified during a study of OX40 agonist ivuxolimab in advanced cancers. The germline CDR1 and CDR2 sequences are SNHLY and FYNNEI. Trimming left V 5 bases short and J 7 bases short, with 18 bases between. This CDR3 spans 14 amino acids. Repertoires were generated with immunoSEQ multiplex PCR, while TCRdb's copy carries only in-frame clones and drops some. The data hold tens of thousands of clones, with approximately 87% observed a single time. Blood was sampled at baseline, cycle 4 day 1, and cycle 7 day 1. V usage is TRBV2 and J usage is TRBJ2-7, with a possible D match to TRBD2 (5 bases). Sequenced here: CD4+ or CD8+ T cells sorted from blood, sampled in a trial of the OX40 agonist ivuxolimab. The TCR originated in an adult with an advanced solid tumor such as melanoma, head and neck, liver or kidney cancer. CDR3 DNA sequence: TGTGCCAGCAGTTCCGAGGGCTCTATGGGGGAGCAGTACTTC. Its protein product is CASSSEGSMGEQYF.